These T cell receptor beta chains were read from a single sample in a study of cytomegalovirus exposure and HLA in healthy donors. Sequenced by immunoSEQ multiplex PCR; TCRdb stores in-frame clones only, minus some. The table shows 95,000 to 150,000 clones, with over 65% occurring only once. Source material: PBMCs. These receptors came from a woman between 40 and 55 years old in good health and CMV-seropositive. Each CDR3 is given with its conserved first and last residue.

J gene,V gene,CDR3 protein
TRBJ2-2,TRBV6-1,CASSGWTGHTGELFF
TRBJ2-5,TRBV20-1,CSAPDQETQYF
TRBJ2-7,TRBV28,CASSPGEWTYEQYF
TRBJ1-1,TRBV28,CASSARGDREQSFF
TRBJ1-1,TRBV6-4,CASSEDRANTEAFF
TRBJ2-1,TRBV27,CASSRYAGERNEQFF
TRBJ2-2,TRBV4-2,CASSQGGTSTGELFF
TRBJ2-7,TRBV6-4,CASSEWASSYEQYF
TRBJ2-1,TRBV9,CASSVAASGYNEQFF
TRBJ2-5,TRBV29-1,CSVTGTGQETQYF
TRBJ1-1,TRBV15,CATSRGPMNTEAFF
TRBJ1-2,TRBV6-5,CASSYSGQWGNGYTF
TRBJ2-1,TRBV2,CASRDRDSGEQFF
TRBJ2-4,TRBV28,CASSLPDREGTKNIQYF
TRBJ2-7,TRBV28,CASSTIQGVYYEQYF
TRBJ1-1,TRBV6-5,CASSYGTGLGTEAFF
TRBJ2-3,TRBV2,CASRGGTDAQYF
TRBJ2-2,TRBV11-2,CASSLLREAGELFF
TRBJ2-7,TRBV12-5,CASGFSKGTVYEQYF
TRBJ2-1,TRBV30,CAWSPGEGVYNEQFF
TRBJ1-3,TRBV30,CAWSMDRSSGNTIYF
TRBJ1-3,TRBV6-5,CASTSQAGNTIYF
TRBJ1-1,TRBV5-1,CASSKTTGVMSEAFF
TRBJ2-3,TRBV7-8,CASSFDRITDTQYF
TRBJ2-7,TRBV7-8,CASSASRSGEQYF
TRBJ1-2,TRBV29-1,CSVEGGLDRFYGYTF
TRBJ2-2,TRBV2,CASSATDPGELFF
TRBJ1-2,TRBV2,CASSEQAYGYTF
TRBJ1-1,TRBV5-4,CASSSGQRSGNTEAFF
TRBJ1-1,TRBV5-6,CASRRTGNTEAFF
TRBJ2-1,TRBV6-5,CASSRGGASYNEQFF
TRBJ2-1,TRBV5-1,CASRTTDSYNEQFF
TRBJ2-7,TRBV6-6,CASSYDRRLYEQYF
TRBJ2-5,TRBV2,CASNSGQAETQYF
TRBJ1-3,TRBV29-1,CSVVRAGNTIYF
TRBJ1-1,TRBV18,CASSPPGQGFNTEAFF
TRBJ2-3,TRBV7-9,CASSRGQADTDTQYF
TRBJ1-5,TRBV6-1,CASLEAYSNQPQHF
-,TRBV7-8,CASSPVSLGYEQYF
TRBJ1-1,TRBV6-4,CASSAQGLGNTEAFF
TRBJ2-7,TRBV2,CASTLSGPSGEQYF